These 8 T cell receptor beta chains were sequenced from one sample in a study of T cell responses to AZD1222 COVID-19 vaccine. Some clones are missing from TCRdb's copy, which holds only in-frame ones; the method was immunoSEQ multiplex PCR. In the table there are about 120,000 clones, 80% to 90% of which are singletons. The specimen was peripheral blood, collected on day 0 of MenACWY control vaccination. The receptors were gathered from an adult in good health.

V is TRBV4-3 and J is TRBJ2-4; no firm D call. CDR3 length: 16 amino acids. The V end was cut by 1 base, the J end by 0 bases, with 10 bases between. Germline V lookup: CDR1 LGHNA, CDR2 YSLEER. Here the CDR3 DNA reads TGCGCCAGCAGCCAAGGGGCCAGTATAGCCAAAAACATTCAGTACTTC. It specifies CASSQGASIAKNIQYF.

The CDR3 protein is CASSLEQVSDTGELFF. The DNA of the CDR3 is TGTGCCAGCAGCTTGGAGCAGGTTTCGGACACCGGGGAGCTGTTTTTT. The gene calls are TRBV5-4 and TRBJ2-2; D call uncertain. V gave up 0 bases and J gave up 3 bases, with 12 bases separating them. The CDR3 is 16 amino acids. CDR1 SGHNT and CDR2 YYREEE come from the germline V gene (reference sequence).

The chain combines TRBV27 with TRBJ2-7; unclear D gene. The length of the CDR3 is 13 residues. Germline V gene data show CDR1 as MNHEY and CDR2 as SMNVEV (reference sequence). V was clipped by 4 bases and J by 4 bases, with 11 bases between them. This CDR3 is CASSSPGPYEQYF. CDR3 nucleotide sequence: TGTGCCAGCAGTTCCCCAGGACCTTACGAGCAGTACTTC.

The chain uses TRBV5-6 and TRBJ1-2, with D uncertain. The germline V and J ends were trimmed by 0 bases and 8 bases, with 11 bases remaining between them. CDR1 SGHDT and CDR2 YYEEEE come from the germline V gene. The CDR3 has 13 amino acids. CDR3 region: CASSLGHAAGYTF. CDR3 coding DNA: TGTGCCAGCAGCTTGGGGCATGCGGCGGGCTACACCTTC.

This clone was counted a single time. This rearrangement joins TRBV10-3 to TRBJ1-1; TRBD1 is a possible D gene (5 bases). Deletions cut 10 bases from V and 8 bases from J, with 20 bases between. The CDR3 is 13 residues long. Germline values: CDR1 ENHRY, CDR2 SYGVKD. The CDR3 DNA sequence: TGTGCCACCCGGAGAGGGGCCGACCTCGAAGCTTTCTTT. This translates into CATRRGADLEAFF.

This chain joins TRBV15 and TRBJ1-2; TRBD1 might be the D (5 bases). The CDR3 consists of 13 residues. Germline lookup yields CDR1 LNHNV and CDR2 YYDKDF (reference sequence). The V gene lost 0 bases and the J gene lost 7 bases, with 9 bases spanning the gap. CDR3 residues: CATSRDPQGGYTF. CDR3 nucleotides: TGTGCCACCAGCAGAGATCCCCAGGGTGGCTACACCTTC.

CDR3 in amino acids: CASSLEGPVGELFF. CDR3 bases: TGCGCCAGCAGCTTGGAGGGTCCGGTCGGGGAACTGTTTTTT. The chain combines TRBV5-1 with TRBJ1-4, with D unclear. The CDR3 consists of 14 residues. CDR1 SGHRS and CDR2 YFSETQ come from the germline V gene. The germline V and J ends were trimmed by 0 bases and 12 bases, with 15 bases remaining between them.

The chain links TRBV20-1 to TRBJ1-5, with D possibly being TRBD1 (5 bases). The germline gives CDR1 DFQATT, CDR2 SNEGSKA (reference sequence). The CDR3 has 16 residues. Trimming shortened V by 3 bases and J by 5 bases, and 20 bases separated the two germline ends. This CDR3 reads CSASRQGGSNDQPQHF. The CDR3, as DNA: TGCAGTGCTAGTCGGCAGGGAGGCAGTAACGATCAGCCCCAGCATTTT.